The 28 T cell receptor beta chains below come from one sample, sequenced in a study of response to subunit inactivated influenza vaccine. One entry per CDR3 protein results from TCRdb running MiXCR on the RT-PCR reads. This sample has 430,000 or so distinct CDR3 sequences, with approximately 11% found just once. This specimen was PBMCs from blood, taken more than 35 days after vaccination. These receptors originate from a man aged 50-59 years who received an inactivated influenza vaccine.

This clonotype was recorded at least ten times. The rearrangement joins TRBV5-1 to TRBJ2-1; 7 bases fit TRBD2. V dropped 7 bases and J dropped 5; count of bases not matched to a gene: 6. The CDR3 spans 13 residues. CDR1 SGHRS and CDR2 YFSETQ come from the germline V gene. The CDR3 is CASRLGRDNEQFF. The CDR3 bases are TGCGCCAGCCGACTTGGGAGGGACAATGAGCAGTTCTTC.

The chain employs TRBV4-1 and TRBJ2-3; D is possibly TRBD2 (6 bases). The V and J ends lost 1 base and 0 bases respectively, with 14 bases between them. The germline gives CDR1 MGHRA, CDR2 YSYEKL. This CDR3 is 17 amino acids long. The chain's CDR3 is CASSQVWLAPSTDTQYF. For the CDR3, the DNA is TGCGCCAGCAGCCAAGTTTGGCTAGCGCCCAGCACAGATACGCAGTATTTT.

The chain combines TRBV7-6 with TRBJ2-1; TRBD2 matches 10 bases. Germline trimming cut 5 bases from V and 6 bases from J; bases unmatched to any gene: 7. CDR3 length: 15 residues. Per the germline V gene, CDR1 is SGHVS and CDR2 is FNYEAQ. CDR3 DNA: TGTGCCAGCAGCAGGAGCGGGGGGGCCGCCAATGAGCAGTTCTTC. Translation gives CASSRSGGAANEQFF.

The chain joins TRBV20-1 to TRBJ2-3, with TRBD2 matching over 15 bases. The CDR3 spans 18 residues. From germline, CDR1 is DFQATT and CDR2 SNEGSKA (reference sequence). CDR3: CSGTRPGLAGGRTDTQYF. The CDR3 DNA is TGCAGCGGCACACGGCCGGGACTAGCGGGAGGCCGCACAGATACGCAGTATTTT.

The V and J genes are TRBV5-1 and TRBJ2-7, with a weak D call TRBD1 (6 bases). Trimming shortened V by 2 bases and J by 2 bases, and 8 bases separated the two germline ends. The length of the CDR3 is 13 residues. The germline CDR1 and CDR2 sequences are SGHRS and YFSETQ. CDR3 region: CASSFRTAYEQYF. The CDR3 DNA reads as TGCGCCAGCAGCTTTAGGACAGCCTACGAGCAGTACTTC. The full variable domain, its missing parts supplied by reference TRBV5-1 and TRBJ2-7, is KAGVTQTPRYLIKTRGQQVTLSCSPISGHRSVSWYQQTPGQGLQFLFEYFSETQRNKGNFPGRFSGRQFSNSRSEMNVSTLELGDSALYLCASSFRTAYEQYFGPGTRLTVT.

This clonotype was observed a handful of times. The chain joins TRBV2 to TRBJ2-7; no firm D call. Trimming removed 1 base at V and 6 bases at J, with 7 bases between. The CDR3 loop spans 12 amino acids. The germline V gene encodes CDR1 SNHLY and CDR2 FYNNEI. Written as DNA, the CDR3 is TGTGCCAGCAGTGAAGGGCTAGTCGAGCAGTACTTC. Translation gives CASSEGLVEQYF.

The CDR3, as DNA: TGTGCCAGCAGAACTTCGGGGGTAACCGACACCGGGGAGCTGTTTTTT. Translated: CASRTSGVTDTGELFF. The chain links TRBV6-1 to TRBJ2-2; D is perhaps TRBD2 (6 bases). This CDR3 region has 16 residues. Germline V CDR1 and CDR2: MNHNS, SASEGT. Trimming removed 6 bases from V and 3 bases from J, with 17 bases in between.

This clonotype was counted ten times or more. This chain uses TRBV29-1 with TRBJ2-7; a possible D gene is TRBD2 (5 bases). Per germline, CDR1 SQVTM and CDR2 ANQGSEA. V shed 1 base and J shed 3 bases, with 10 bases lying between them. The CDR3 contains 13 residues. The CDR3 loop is CSVEVRGRYEQYF. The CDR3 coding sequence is TGCAGCGTTGAAGTGCGAGGGCGCTACGAGCAGTACTTC.

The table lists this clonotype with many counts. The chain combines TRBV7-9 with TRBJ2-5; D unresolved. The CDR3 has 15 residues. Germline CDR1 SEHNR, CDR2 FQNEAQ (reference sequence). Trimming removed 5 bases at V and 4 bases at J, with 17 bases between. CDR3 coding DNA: TGTGCCAGCAGCCATCAGCTAGGGATATCAGAGACCCAGTACTTC. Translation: CASSHQLGISETQYF.

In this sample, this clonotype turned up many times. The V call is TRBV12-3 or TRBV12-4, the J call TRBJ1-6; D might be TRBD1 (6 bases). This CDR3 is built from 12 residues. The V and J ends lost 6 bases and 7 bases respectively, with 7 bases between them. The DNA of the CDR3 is TGTGCCAGCAGGGACAGCAATTCACCCCTCCACTTT. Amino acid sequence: CASRDSNSPLHF.

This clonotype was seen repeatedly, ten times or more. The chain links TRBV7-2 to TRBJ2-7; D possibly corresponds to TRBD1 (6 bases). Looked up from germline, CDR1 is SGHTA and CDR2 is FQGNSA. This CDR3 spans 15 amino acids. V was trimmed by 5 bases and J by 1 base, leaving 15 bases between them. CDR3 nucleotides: TGTGCCAGCAGCGGAGTCGGGACACTGTCCTACGAGCAGTACTTC. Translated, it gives CASSGVGTLSYEQYF.

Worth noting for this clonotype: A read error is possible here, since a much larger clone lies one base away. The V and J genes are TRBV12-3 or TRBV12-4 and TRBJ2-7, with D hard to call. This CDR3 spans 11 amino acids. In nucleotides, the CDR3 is TGTGCCATCAGTTCCTCCATCGAGCAGTACTTC. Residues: CAISSSIEQYF.

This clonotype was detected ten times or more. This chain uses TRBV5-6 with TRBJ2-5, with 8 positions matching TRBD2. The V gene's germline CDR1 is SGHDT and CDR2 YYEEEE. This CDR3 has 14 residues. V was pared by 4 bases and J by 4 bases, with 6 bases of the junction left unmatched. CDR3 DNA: TGTGCCAGCAGCACCGGGACTAGAGGAGAGACCCAGTACTTC. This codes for CASSTGTRGETQYF.

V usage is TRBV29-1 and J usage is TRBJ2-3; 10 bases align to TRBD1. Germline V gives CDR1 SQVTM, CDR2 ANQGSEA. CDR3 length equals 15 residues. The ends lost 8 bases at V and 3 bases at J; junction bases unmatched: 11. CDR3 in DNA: TGCAGCTTAAGGATGACAGGGGGCTATACAGATACGCAGTATTTT. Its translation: CSLRMTGGYTDTQYF.

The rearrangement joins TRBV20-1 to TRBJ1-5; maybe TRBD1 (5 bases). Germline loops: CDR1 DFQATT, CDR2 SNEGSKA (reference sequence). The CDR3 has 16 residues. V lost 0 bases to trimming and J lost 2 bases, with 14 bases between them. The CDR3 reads CSARDAGGAGNQPQHF. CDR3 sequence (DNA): TGCAGTGCTAGAGATGCTGGGGGTGCGGGCAATCAGCCCCAGCATTTT.

The CDR3 region has the DNA TGTGCCAGCAGCTTAGGACAGCAGCAGTACTTC. Protein: CASSLGQQQYF. The V call is TRBV7-9, the J call TRBJ2-7, with TRBD1 as a possible D gene (5 bases). The CDR3 has 11 residues. The germline V and J ends were trimmed by 1 base and 8 bases, with 6 bases remaining between them. Germline CDR1 reads SEHNR; CDR2 reads FQNEAQ (reference sequence).

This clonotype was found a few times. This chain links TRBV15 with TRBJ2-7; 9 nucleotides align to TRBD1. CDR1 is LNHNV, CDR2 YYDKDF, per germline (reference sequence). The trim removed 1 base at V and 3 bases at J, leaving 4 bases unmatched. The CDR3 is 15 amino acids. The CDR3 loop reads CATSRGGTGFYEQYF. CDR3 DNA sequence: TGTGCCACCAGCAGAGGGGGGACAGGGTTCTACGAGCAGTACTTC.

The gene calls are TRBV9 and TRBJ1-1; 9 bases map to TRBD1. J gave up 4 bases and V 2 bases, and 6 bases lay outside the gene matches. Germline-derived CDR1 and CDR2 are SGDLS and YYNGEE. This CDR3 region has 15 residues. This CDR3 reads CASSVGPGQGTEAFF. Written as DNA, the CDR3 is TGTGCCAGCAGCGTGGGACCGGGACAGGGCACTGAAGCTTTCTTT.

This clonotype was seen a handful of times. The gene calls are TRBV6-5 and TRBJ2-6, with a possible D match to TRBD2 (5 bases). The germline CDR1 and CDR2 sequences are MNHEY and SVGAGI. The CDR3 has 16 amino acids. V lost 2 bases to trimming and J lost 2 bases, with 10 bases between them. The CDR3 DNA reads TGTGCCAGCAGTTACAAGAAGAGGGCTGGGGCCAACGTCCTGACTTTC. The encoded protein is CASSYKKRAGANVLTF.

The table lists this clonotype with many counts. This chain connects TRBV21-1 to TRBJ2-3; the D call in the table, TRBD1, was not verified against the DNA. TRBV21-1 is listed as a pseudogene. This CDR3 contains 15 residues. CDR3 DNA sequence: TGTGCCAGCAGCAAAGACGAGGGGGCGAGAGATACGCAGTATTTT. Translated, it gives CASSKDEGARDTQYF.

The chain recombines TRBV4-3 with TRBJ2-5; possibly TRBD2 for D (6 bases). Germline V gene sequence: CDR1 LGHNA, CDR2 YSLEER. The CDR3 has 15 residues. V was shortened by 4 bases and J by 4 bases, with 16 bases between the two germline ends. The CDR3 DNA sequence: TGCGCCAGCAGCCTCAAAGGAGGGCGGGGAGAGACCCAGTACTTC. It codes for CASSLKGGRGETQYF.

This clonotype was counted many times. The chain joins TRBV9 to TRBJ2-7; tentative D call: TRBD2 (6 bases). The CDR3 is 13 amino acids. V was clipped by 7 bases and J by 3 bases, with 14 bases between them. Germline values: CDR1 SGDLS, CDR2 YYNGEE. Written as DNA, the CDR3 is TGTGCCAGCTCGAGAGGAGGGCTCTACGAGCAGTACTTC. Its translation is CASSRGGLYEQYF.

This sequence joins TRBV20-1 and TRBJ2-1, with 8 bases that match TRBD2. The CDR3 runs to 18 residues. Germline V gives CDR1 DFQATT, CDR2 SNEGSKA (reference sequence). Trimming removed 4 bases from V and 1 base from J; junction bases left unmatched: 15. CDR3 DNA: TGCAGTGCTATGAGGGGACACAGCCGGGAGGGATCCTACAATGAGCAGTTCTTC. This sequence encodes CSAMRGHSREGSYNEQFF.

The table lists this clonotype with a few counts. Here the CDR3 reads CASSLRSIGWGDGRTDTQYF. Here the CDR3 DNA reads TGTGCCAGCAGCTTAAGATCTATCGGTTGGGGAGACGGGAGGACAGATACGCAGTATTTT. This chain uses TRBV11-1 with TRBJ2-3, with TRBD2 matching 7 bases. This CDR3 is built from 20 residues. The germline CDR1 and CDR2 sequences are SGHAT and FQDESV (reference sequence). J lost 3 bases, V lost 2 bases, and 20 bases had no gene match.

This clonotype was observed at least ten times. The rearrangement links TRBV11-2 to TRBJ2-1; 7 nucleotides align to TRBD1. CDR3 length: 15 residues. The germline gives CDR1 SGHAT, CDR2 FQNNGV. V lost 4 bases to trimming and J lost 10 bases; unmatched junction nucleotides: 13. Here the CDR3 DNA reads TGTGCCAGCAGCTATCAACCCCCTCGACAGGGCGAGCAGTTCTTC. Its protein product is CASSYQPPRQGEQFF.

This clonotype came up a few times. CDR3: CASKKTPSSGNTIYF. The CDR3, as DNA: TGTGCCAGCAAAAAGACACCTTCCTCTGGAAACACCATATATTTT. The J gene is TRBJ1-3, the V gene TRBV2; D is unresolved. V gave up 7 bases and J gave up 0 bases, with 13 bases separating them. The CDR3 is 15 amino acids. Looked up from germline, CDR1 is SNHLY and CDR2 is FYNNEI.

Here the CDR3 reads CASSLGVTMTELYEQFF. CDR3 bases: TGTGCCAGCAGCCTGGGTGTGACAATGACGGAGCTCTATGAGCAGTTCTTC. The chain has TRBV14 and TRBJ2-1; D is undetermined. The CDR3 runs to 17 residues. Trimming removed 4 bases from V and 8 bases from J, with 24 bases in between. The germline V gene has CDR1 SGHDN and CDR2 FVKESK.

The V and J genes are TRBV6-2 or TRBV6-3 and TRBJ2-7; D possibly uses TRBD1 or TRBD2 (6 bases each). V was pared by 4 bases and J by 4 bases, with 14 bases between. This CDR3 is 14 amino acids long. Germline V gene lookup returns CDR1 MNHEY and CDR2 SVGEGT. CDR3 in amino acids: CASSSLGGLYEQYF. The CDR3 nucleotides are TGTGCCAGCAGTTCCCTAGGGGGGCTTTACGAGCAGTACTTC.